This T cell receptor (beta chain) was recorded in a study of PD-L1 blockade in urothelial cancer. The germline V gene encodes CDR1 SEHNR and CDR2 FQNEAQ (reference sequence). The CDR3 runs 15 residues. Trimming removed 6 bases from V and 5 bases from J, with 19 bases in between. Libraries were prepared by immunoSEQ multiplex PCR; TCRdb keeps only in-frame clonotypes and omits some of them. The data contain about 30,000 clones, over 70% of them singletons. Peripheral blood mononuclear cells were collected from every patient before and during treatment, yielding between 1 and 8 samples per patient. The chain combines TRBV7-9 with TRBJ2-5, with D tentatively TRBD2 (6 bases). This TCR was sampled from a man over 45 with urothelial cancer. The specimen was PBMCs, collected around atezolizumab (anti-PD-L1) treatment. The CDR3 DNA is TGTGCCAGCAGGGAAACCCTAGCGACCGTGGAGACCCAGTACTTC. Translated, it gives CASRETLATVETQYF. Supplemented by reference TRBV7-9 and TRBJ2-5, the full variable domain reads DTGVSQNPRHKITKRGQNVTFRCDPISEHNRLYWYRQTLGQGPEFLTYFQNEAQLEKSRLLSDRFSAERPKGSFSTLEIQRTEQGDSAMYLCASRETLATVETQYFGPGTRLLVL.